The sequence of this T cell receptor (beta chain) was determined in a study of CD8 T cells in ankylosing spondylitis. General study points: Disease-linked clones reportedly showed significant enrichment in matched ankylosing spondylitis synovial fluid. Within peripheral blood, clones linked to disease were CD8+ and relatively rare. What seemed typical of ankylosing spondylitis blood was a TCR beta motif built from about 8 highly homologous variants.

In regard to this clonotype: The antigen is unknown.

A quantitative 5'-RACE method, one with molecular barcodes, was used to make TCR beta libraries. TCRdb fed the 5' RACE reads into MiXCR, producing one record per CDR3 protein. The sample contains about 540,000 distinct CDR3 sequences, roughly 12% of which appear only once. Germline CDR1 and CDR2: SGHRS and YFSETQ. The CDR3 is 14 amino acids. The V and J ends lost 8 bases and 9 bases, in that order; junction bases with no gene match: 8. The receptor's source is a male donor with ankylosing spondylitis. The source material was blood, either unsorted or a sorted T cell fraction (not recorded which). The V call is TRBV5-1, the J call TRBJ2-1, with 13 bases lining up with TRBD2. Written as DNA, the CDR3 is TGCGCCAGTCTAGGACTAGCGGGAGATGGTGAGCAGTTCTTC. It is translated as CASLGLAGDGEQFF. The whole variable domain, remainder taken from reference TRBV5-1 and TRBJ2-1, is KAGVTQTPRYLIKTRGQQVTLSCSPISGHRSVSWYQQTPGQGLQFLFEYFSETQRNKGNFPGRFSGRQFSNSRSEMNVSTLELGDSALYLCASLGLAGDGEQFFGPGTRLTVL.